This TCR beta chain is from a study of long-term antiretroviral therapy in people with HIV (dated by TCRdb to between 2021 and 2024). About the investigation overall: The earliest samples were collected roughly a decade before the 2015 WHO recommendation for immediate ART, at a time when ART was usually postponed until CD4 counts fell. This retrospective serial study examined whether starting ART and sustained HIV suppression were associated with changes in the composition and diversity of the TRB repertoire in peripheral blood. The cohort contributed under 200 cryopreserved PBMC samples from a few dozen adults with confirmed HIV infection, collected serially over a mean of roughly 6 years (range 1-12). Of the roughly 31 participants with HIV, eleven were female. No cross-contamination during QIAcube processing was seen in test extractions of a monoclonal T-cell line run alongside 33 polyclonal samples.

Participants were included only if at least one PBMC sample before ART initiation and at least two post-ART samples were available. Treatment was received in the United States of America by all participants with HIV. Cryopreserved samples of about 0.9-11 million PBMC were thawed and washed before DNA extraction. At the time of the earliest PBMC sample for each participant with HIV, ages ranged from roughly 23 to 55 years. Each participant contributed PBMC samples from 1-4 timepoints before ART initiation and 2-8 timepoints after ART initiation, with a median of 7 samples. For every participant, serial HIV viral load, CD4+ T-cell count, ART history and demographic data were obtained. Genomic DNA was extracted from unsorted PBMC with a Qiagen kit on a QIAcube, with processing performed in batches of 12 samples. The immunoSEQ hsTCRB v3.0 assay was used at survey level resolution to sequence the TRB variable region. A depth of roughly 35,000-55,000 T-cell genomes per sample was targeted for TRB sequencing. An Illumina MiSeq with a v3 150-cycle kit was used to sequence the pooled TRB libraries. The authors' pipeline ran thus. Repertoire analysis ran in R within a reproducible Nextflow workflow covering QC, data transformation and analysis. LymphoSeq2, an R package for exploring AIRR-Seq data, was used to implement the custom analyses. After excluding several samples that yielded fewer than 5000 total TRB sequences, fewer than 200 HIV repertoires remained for analysis. Among the roughly 190 retained HIV repertoires, around 60 were collected before ART initiation and 120 to 140 were collected after ART initiation. Each repertoire was downsampled to 5000 TRB nucleotide sequences, and summary statistics were averaged across 100 downsampling iterations. Only TRB sequences with CDR3 regions of at least seven amino acids were retained for analysis. Diversity was measured with a Shannon entropy-derived clonality score and the Gini coefficient. Repertoire networks linked the top 5000 CDR3 amino acid sequences whenever two sequences differed by an edit distance of one. For TRB CDR3 amino acid sequences, GLIPH2 was used to predict antigen specificity groups and MHC restriction. To flag known associations with CMV, EBV, HIV or tissue antigens, CDR3 amino acid sequences were compared against VDJdb and McPAS-TCR. Pre-ART, post-ART and control groups were compared with Wilcoxon signed-rank tests and Holm-Bonferroni correction. In TCRdb, the immuneACCESS table is reduced to in-frame sequences with V and J assigned. These tables do not hold every clone; where another copy was compared, an unresolved V gene accounts for under half, and the others remain unexplained. V and J calls plus clone size are reproduced from that table; the DNA served to infer D and trimming. Recorded for this sample are around 30,000 clones; nearly 95% of them occurred a single time. The ten biggest clones cover about a tenth of the sample.

Points the paper makes about the study in general: Because cell numbers in pre-ART samples were limited, unsorted PBMC were profiled instead of sorted CD4+ and CD8+ T cells. CDR3 length ranges in HIV repertoires were narrower than in controls, and network structure suggested an antigen-experienced repertoire with only a slight naive shift after ART. Starting ART was linked to a significant rise in TRB diversity, yet even with long-term ART the diversity remained significantly lower than in transplant donor controls. Owing to limited PBMC availability, only the TCR beta chain was sequenced, without alpha chain pairing. Inferences about post-ART repertoire changes are limited because no data were available on ART adherence, viral resistance or therapy changes. Samples dated from the mid-2000s to the late 2010s, and the ART regimens used may be less effective than current ones. At every time point, the repertoire was dominated by expanded TRB clones first identified before ART initiation, although this dominance fluctuated and, in many PLHIV, declined after ART.

Concerning this clone: Its antigen is not yet known. No per-base quality is available; no much larger clone lies one base away.

The V and J ends are trimmed by 3 bases and 5 bases, leaving 14 bases between them. The germline V gene sets CDR1 to MGHDK and CDR2 to SYGVNS. Including the terminal cysteine and phenylalanine, the CDR3 comprises 15 residues. The only DNA kept is the CDR3, 45 bases in frame from the first base. This material consisted of unsorted PBMCs, taken 6.2 years after starting antiretroviral therapy. The TCR sequence derives from a man aged 35-49 years with HIV. Rearrangement joined TRBV25-1 to TRBJ1-5; the D gene is not confidently resolved. The DNA sequence follows: TGTGCCAGCAGTGATGGCGGGAATGCTTATCAGCCCCAGCATTTT. This is translated as CASSDGGNAYQPQHF.